This T cell receptor beta chain is from a study of blood T cell repertoires in COVID-19. In the study overall: Sites across the United States, Italy and Spain contributed samples from acute and convalescent COVID-19. Sources were T cells, B-cell-depleted T cells, or PBMCs; the material itself was cDNA or gDNA.

A Seattle source enrolled patients during active infection and followed them longitudinally. Source study methods: Reference gene primer amplification yielded estimated nucleated cell counts. Produced via immunoSEQ multiplex PCR; TCRdb's table is partial and in-frame only. That table supplies the V and J calls and clone size; D and trimming were determined from the DNA. The sample has 430,000 or so clones, roughly 90% seen once; the top ten hold roughly 0.76%. This CDR3 comprises 15 residues. Looked up from germline, CDR1 is SGHNT and CDR2 is YYREEE (reference sequence). Trimming at V came to 4 bases and at J to 4 bases, leaving 10 bases not matched to a gene.

This receptor was taken from a man aged 18-30 years with COVID-19, enrolled during active disease. The chain recombines TRBV5-4 with TRBJ2-5, with 7 bases that match TRBD2. Input material: peripheral blood. CDR3 in amino acids: CASSRAGAQGETQYF. The CDR3 DNA reads TGTGCCAGCAGCCGGGCGGGAGCTCAAGGAGAGACCCAGTACTTC.